Each of the 26 T cell receptor beta chains below was sequenced from the same sample in a study of T cell responses to AZD1222 COVID-19 vaccine. The table came from immunoSEQ multiplex PCR; TCRdb's copy has only in-frame clones and leaves some out. The profile shows approximately 160,000 clones, approximately 90% of them singletons. The source was peripheral blood, collected on day 0 of AZD1222 vaccination. These receptors were taken from an adult in good health.

The chain combines TRBV14 with TRBJ1-1, with D unresolved. The CDR3 runs to 15 residues. V lost 1 base to trimming and J lost 0 bases, with 9 bases between them. CDR1 is SGHDN, CDR2 FVKESK, per germline. As DNA, the CDR3 is TGTGCCAGCAGCCAAGCCTGGAACATGAACACTGAAGCTTTCTTT. Translation: CASSQAWNMNTEAFF.

The chain combines TRBV7-2 with TRBJ2-4, with D perhaps matching TRBD1 (6 bases). Germline CDR1 is SGHTA and CDR2 is FQGNSA. V shed 3 bases and J shed 0 bases, with 12 bases lying between them. The CDR3 has 16 residues. CDR3 region: CASSLRDTLAKNIQYF. The DNA for the CDR3 is TGTGCCAGCAGCTTGAGGGACACCCTAGCCAAAAACATTCAGTACTTC.

The genes are TRBV3-1 (or the pseudogene TRBV3-2) and TRBJ2-3, with 8 bases matching TRBD2. This CDR3 comprises 18 residues. Germline V CDR1 and CDR2: LGHDT, YNNKEL (reference sequence). V shed 0 bases and J 4 bases; nucleotides not matched to a gene: 12. CDR3 amino acids: CASSQDEKGLEVSDTQYF. CDR3 DNA sequence: TGTGCCAGCAGCCAAGATGAAAAGGGACTAGAAGTGTCAGATACGCAGTATTTT.

The chain employs TRBV24-1 and TRBJ1-1, with a tentative D call TRBD1 (5 bases). The CDR3 loop spans 13 amino acids. The V end was cut by 7 bases, the J end by 1 base, with 9 bases between. Germline CDR1 and CDR2: KGHDR and SFDVKD. The CDR3 sequence is CATSDSSNTEAFF. In DNA form, the CDR3 reads TGTGCCACCAGCGACAGTTCGAACACTGAAGCTTTCTTT.

The CDR3 sequence: CATSDLNGQPQHF. In nucleotides, the CDR3 is TGTGCCACCAGTGATTTAAACGGCCAGCCCCAGCATTTT. The chain recombines TRBV24-1 with TRBJ1-5; no clear D gene. Trimming removed 1 base from V and 7 bases from J, with 7 bases in between. Looked up from germline, CDR1 is KGHDR and CDR2 is SFDVKD. This CDR3 comprises 13 residues.

This sequence joins TRBV5-1 and TRBJ2-2; D is ambiguous. Between the trimmed V and J ends, which lost 3 bases and 2 bases, there was a span of 14 bases. The CDR3 has 16 amino acids. The V gene's germline CDR1 is SGHRS and CDR2 YFSETQ. The CDR3 loop is CASSWDWSTNTGELFF. The DNA of the CDR3 is TGCGCCAGCAGCTGGGATTGGAGCACCAACACCGGGGAGCTGTTTTTT. Full variable domain (remainder filled in from reference TRBV5-1 and TRBJ2-2): KAGVTQTPRYLIKTRGQQVTLSCSPISGHRSVSWYQQTPGQGLQFLFEYFSETQRNKGNFPGRFSGRQFSNSRSEMNVSTLELGDSALYLCASSWDWSTNTGELFFGEGSRLTVL.

This chain joins TRBV2 and TRBJ2-7; D may be TRBD1 (6 bases). Trimming cost V 4 bases and J 3 bases, with 13 bases left between them. The CDR3 runs 14 residues. The V gene's germline CDR1 is SNHLY and CDR2 FYNNEI. CDR3 loop: CASSGQGFGYEQYF. The CDR3, as DNA: TGTGCCAGCAGTGGGCAGGGGTTCGGCTACGAGCAGTACTTC.

The rearrangement uses TRBV18 and TRBJ1-1; 9 nucleotides line up with TRBD1. V was clipped by 5 bases and J by 5 bases; unmatched bases: 9. Germline assignment: CDR1 KGHSH and CDR2 LQKENI. CDR3 size: 15 residues. The CDR3 protein is CASSDRGQGGTEAFF. Here the CDR3 DNA reads TGTGCCAGCTCAGACAGGGGACAGGGTGGAACTGAAGCTTTCTTT. The full variable domain, in which reference TRBV18 and TRBJ1-1 provide the parts outside the CDR3, is NAGVMQNPRHLVRRRGQEARLRCSPMKGHSHVYWYRQLPEEGLKFMVYLQKENIIDESGMPKERFSAEFPKEGPSILRIQQVVRGDSAAYFCASSDRGQGGTEAFFGQGTRLTVV.

The chain combines TRBV6-2 or TRBV6-3 with TRBJ2-3, with 8 nucleotides matching TRBD1. This CDR3 contains 15 residues. Germline trimming cut 5 bases from V and 4 bases from J; bases unmatched to any gene: 8. CDR1 is MNHEY, CDR2 SVGEGT, per germline. The CDR3 DNA follows: TGTGCCAGCAGTCGCCGGGACAGGTTCGCAGATACGCAGTATTTT. Residues: CASSRRDRFADTQYF.

This sequence joins TRBV3-1 (or the pseudogene TRBV3-2) and TRBJ1-1; D remains unclear. Trimming left V 1 base short and J 7 bases short, with 10 bases between. There are 13 residues in the CDR3. Germline-derived CDR1 and CDR2 are LGHDT and YNNKEL (reference sequence). CDR3 nucleotides: TGTGCCAGCAGCCAAGTTGGAGTGAGTGAAGCTTTCTTT. Translating gives CASSQVGVSEAFF.

The chain carries TRBV10-1 and TRBJ1-5, with 9 bases identical to TRBD1. The V gene's germline CDR1 is WNHNN and CDR2 SYGVQD (reference sequence). The CDR3 runs 16 residues. Trimming cost V 4 bases and J 6 bases; bases outside gene matches: 10. The CDR3 region is CASSALRDRVSQPQHF. DNA for the CDR3: TGCGCCAGCAGTGCGCTCCGGGACAGGGTGAGTCAGCCCCAGCATTTT.

This chain uses TRBV7-6 with TRBJ2-3; unclear D gene. CDR3 length: 16 residues. Germline V CDR1 and CDR2: SGHVS, FNYEAQ. Trimming shortened V by 5 bases and J by 1 base, and 16 bases separated the two germline ends. In DNA, the CDR3 is TGTGCCAGCAGCCCGGCTGGGTGGAATGGCACAGATACGCAGTATTTT. This translates into CASSPAGWNGTDTQYF.

CDR3 sequence: CASSSSVSGNTIYF. CDR3 DNA: TGTGCCAGCAGTTCCTCCGTCTCTGGAAACACCATATATTTT. The V gene is TRBV28, the J gene TRBJ1-3; no reliable D call. Germline V gives CDR1 MDHEN, CDR2 SYDVKM. The CDR3 has 14 residues. V lost 4 bases and J lost 0, with 7 bases in between. The full variable domain, its missing parts supplied by reference TRBV28 and TRBJ1-3, is DVKVTQSSRYLVKRTGEKVFLECVQDMDHENMFWYRQDPGLGLRLIYFSYDVKMKEKGDIPEGYSVSREKKERFSLILESASTNQTSMYLCASSSSVSGNTIYFGEGSWLTVV.

As DNA, the CDR3 is TGCAGTGCTAGTCCGGAATACGAGCAGTACTTC. This sequence encodes CSASPEYEQYF. The chain has TRBV20-1 and TRBJ2-7; no definite D call. The CDR3 consists of 11 residues. Trimming left V 3 bases short and J 4 bases short, with 7 bases between. CDR1 is DFQATT and CDR2 is SNEGSKA in the germline V gene (reference sequence).

This clone was seen just once. The rearrangement joins TRBV5-1 to TRBJ1-5; maybe TRBD1 (6 bases). The CDR3 has 15 amino acids. Germline CDR1 and CDR2: SGHRS and YFSETQ. The V and J ends lost 4 bases and 0 bases respectively, with 11 bases between them. CDR3 sequence (DNA): TGCGCCAGCAGCCTGACAGGCTATAGCAATCAGCCCCAGCATTTT. This gives the protein CASSLTGYSNQPQHF.

V usage is TRBV7-9 and J usage is TRBJ2-2, with TRBD1 identical over 9 bases. The V gene's germline CDR1 is SEHNR and CDR2 FQNEAQ (reference sequence). V trimming: 5 bases; J trimming: 6 bases; junction bases outside the gene matches: 7. The CDR3 runs 15 residues. This CDR3 reads CASSPVDRGSGELFF. CDR3 in DNA: TGTGCCAGCAGCCCCGTGGACAGGGGATCCGGGGAGCTGTTTTTT.

This clone was counted only a few times. The gene calls are TRBV2 and TRBJ2-7; D unresolved. V lost 8 bases and J lost 12, with 11 bases in between. This CDR3 has 9 amino acids. Germline lookup yields CDR1 SNHLY and CDR2 FYNNEI. This CDR3 is CASGPFSYF. Written as DNA, the CDR3 is TGTGCCAGCGGACCGTTCTCGTACTTC.

V and J are TRBV7-8 and TRBJ2-3; 13 bases fit TRBD2. Germline CDR1 SGHVS, CDR2 FQNEAQ. V was clipped by 0 bases and J by 3 bases; unmatched bases: 9. CDR3 length: 19 amino acids. CDR3: CASSLAQLAGGMVTDTQYF. The CDR3 DNA follows: TGTGCCAGCAGCTTAGCGCAACTAGCGGGAGGGATGGTTACAGATACGCAGTATTTT.

CDR3 residues: CASSDGLMSSPLHF. CDR3 DNA: TGTGCCAGCAGTGACGGCCTCATGAGTTCACCCCTCCACTTT. This chain connects TRBV2 to TRBJ1-6, with no clear D. V lost 3 bases to trimming and J lost 9 bases, with 12 bases between them. The CDR3 consists of 14 residues. Germline V gene data show CDR1 as SNHLY and CDR2 as FYNNEI. The full variable domain, in which reference TRBV2 and TRBJ1-6 provide the parts outside the CDR3, is EPEVTQTPSHQVTQMGQEVILRCVPISNHLYFYWYRQILGQKVEFLVSFYNNEISEKSEIFDDQFSVERPDGSNFTLKIRSTKLEDSAMYFCASSDGLMSSPLHFGNGTRLTVT.

J is TRBJ1-2 and V is TRBV11-2; possibly TRBD1 for D (5 bases). CDR1 is SGHAT, CDR2 FQNNGV, per germline. V was clipped by 1 base and J by 2 bases, with 8 bases between them. CDR3 length: 14 amino acids. The CDR3 protein is CASSLGGGNYGYTF. The CDR3 nucleotides read TGTGCCAGCAGCTTAGGTGGGGGGAACTATGGCTACACCTTC.

This clone appeared a single time. The chain uses TRBV11-3 and TRBJ2-4; D remains unclear. Germline lookup yields CDR1 SGHNT and CDR2 YENEEA. Trimming took off 3 bases at V and 4 bases at J, with 7 bases between the two ends. The CDR3 contains 13 residues. CDR3 region: CASSLNSKNIQYF. Here the CDR3 DNA reads TGTGCCAGCAGCTTGAACTCTAAAAACATTCAGTACTTC. The variable domain in full, with the rest retrieved from reference TRBV11-3 and TRBJ2-4, is EAGVVQSPRYKIIEKKQPVAFWCNPISGHNTLYWYLQNLGQGPELLIRYENEEAVDDSQLPKDRFSAERLKGVDSTLKIQPAELGDSAVYLCASSLNSKNIQYFGAGTRLSVL.

The table lists this clone with a few counts. This chain uses TRBV30 with TRBJ1-2; no clear D. The V end lost 3 bases, the J end lost 5 bases, and 10 bases lay between the germline ends. Germline assignment: CDR1 GTSNPN and CDR2 SVGIG (reference sequence). The CDR3 consists of 12 residues. The CDR3 here is CAWSGTNYGYTF. Here the CDR3 DNA reads TGTGCCTGGAGCGGTACAAATTATGGCTACACCTTC.

The gene calls are TRBV6-5 and TRBJ1-3; D is ambiguous. Germline V gene sequence: CDR1 MNHEY, CDR2 SVGAGI. The CDR3 is made up of 15 amino acids. Trimming stripped 8 bases from V and 4 bases from J, with 18 bases between. CDR3 nucleotide sequence: TGTGCCAGCTTCGGCGGCGCACTGGACGGAAACACCATATATTTT. Translating it yields CASFGGALDGNTIYF.

The J gene is TRBJ2-2, the V gene TRBV27; 7 bases fit TRBD1. There are 15 residues in the CDR3. Trimming removed 5 bases from V and 3 bases from J; junction bases left unmatched: 6. Germline assignment: CDR1 MNHEY and CDR2 SMNVEV (reference sequence). In nucleotides, the CDR3 is TGTGCCAGCAGTCCCCGACAGGGCTACACCGGGGAGCTGTTTTTT. It encodes CASSPRQGYTGELFF.

The chain has TRBV6-6 and TRBJ2-5; TRBD1 might be the D (7 bases). Trimming left V 4 bases short and J 3 bases short, with 15 bases between. This CDR3 contains 15 residues. Looked up from germline, CDR1 is MNHNY and CDR2 is SVGAGI (reference sequence). CDR3 nucleotides: TGTGCCAGCAGTTGGGACAGTGGAGGGAAAGAGACCCAGTACTTC. It yields the protein CASSWDSGGKETQYF.

V and J are TRBV7-2 and TRBJ1-2; D is ambiguous. This CDR3 region has 13 residues. Looked up from germline, CDR1 is SGHTA and CDR2 is FQGNSA. V was shortened by 6 bases and J by 10 bases, with 18 bases between the two germline ends. The CDR3 region has the DNA TGTGCCAGCAGTCCTAGCCGGACGGTAATCTACACCTTC. Protein sequence: CASSPSRTVIYTF.